This T cell receptor beta chain was captured in a study of blood T cell repertoires in COVID-19. About the research overall: Acute and convalescent COVID-19 specimens originated in the United States, Italy and Spain. Nucleic acid was either cDNA or gDNA, and it came from T cells, B-cell-depleted T cells, or PBMCs.

Looked up from germline, CDR1 is SNHLY and CDR2 is FYNNEI. There are 14 residues in the CDR3. The germline V and J ends were trimmed by 2 bases and 5 bases, with 12 bases remaining between them. As handled by the study authors: Quantification of nucleated cells was approximated via reference gene primer amplification. Sequencing used immunoSEQ multiplex PCR; TCRdb keeps in-frame clones, though not all of them. The DNA was the basis for D and trimming; V, J and clone size are from that table. The table records fewer than 400,000 clones, 85% of them present only once. V is TRBV2 and J is TRBJ1-1; D remains unclear. What was sequenced was peripheral blood. The receptor was derived from a woman between 18 and 30 years old with acute or convalescent COVID-19. CDR3 in DNA: TGTGCCAGCAGTGAACGTCTATGGGAGACTGAAGCTTTCTTT. Its protein product is CASSERLWETEAFF.